Given below is one T cell receptor beta chain in context. Other nucleotide sequences in the sample specify the same CDR3. Trimming shortened V by 3 bases and J by 2 bases, and 2 bases separated the two germline ends. CDR1 and CDR2 from the germline V gene are DFQATT and SNEGSKA (reference sequence). This CDR3 is built from 11 residues. Everyone who donated was a Caucasian adult who lived in Nashville, Tennessee. The source of the sample is a study of shared clonotypes between healthy human individuals. Assay: immunoSEQ multiplex PCR; the TCRdb copy retains only in-frame clones and omits some. This sample carries 500,000 to 550,000 clones, about 96% of them seen once, and the ten largest clones take 0.05% to 0.07%.

Sequencing was done on a sample of naive CD4+ T cells sorted from blood. The subset: CD45RA+ positively selected. This sequence joins TRBV20-1 and TRBJ1-5; no definite D call. This clonotype originated in a woman aged 30 to 39 in good health. This CDR3 is CSASGNQPQHF. CDR3 sequence (DNA): TGCAGTGCTAGTGGCAATCAGCCCCAGCATTTT.